This paragraph reports one TCR beta chain. The CDR3 has 16 amino acids. Germline V lookup: CDR1 SGHDN, CDR2 FVKESK. V gave up 4 bases and J gave up 4 bases, with 16 bases separating them. This entry comes from a study of blood T cell repertoires in COVID-19. The repertoire was sequenced with immunoSEQ multiplex PCR; TCRdb's copy has only in-frame clones and lacks some. The sample contains about 210,000 clones, more than 70% of which appear only once. Sequences were obtained from peripheral blood. The TCR was taken from a man aged 45 to 65 with active or convalescent COVID-19. The rearrangement joins TRBV14 to TRBJ2-2, with D possibly TRBD1 on 6 matching bases. Here the CDR3 reads CASSLYRQVRTGELFF. The CDR3 DNA is TGTGCCAGCAGCCTTTACCGACAGGTCCGCACCGGGGAGCTGTTTTTT.